Below are 28 T cell receptor beta chains sequenced from a single sample in a study of spatial heterogeneity in lung cancer. Time point in this sample: sample taken at primary tumor resection. TCRdb analysed the 5' RACE reads with MiXCR anew, one entry per CDR3 protein. The sample has 5,000 or so distinct CDR3 sequences; about 13% are singletons. Sequencing used normal lung tissue next to the tumor, obtained at surgery. The receptors were gathered from a female donor with early-stage non-small cell lung cancer.

At least ten counts were recorded for this clonotype. CDR3 DNA: TGTGCCAGCGTCCTGGGACTAGCGGGAAACAATGAGCAGTTCTTC. The encoded protein is CASVLGLAGNNEQFF. This chain joins TRBV12-3 or TRBV12-4 and TRBJ2-1, with 13 nucleotides matching TRBD2. Trimming at V came to 8 bases and at J to 5 bases, leaving 6 bases not matched to a gene. The CDR3 is 15 amino acids.

This clonotype has ten or more counts. The V and J genes are TRBV3-2 and TRBJ1-1. TRBV3-2 is deemed a pseudogene. The CDR3 extends over 12 amino acids. For the CDR3, the DNA is TGTGCCAGCAGAACAAGAGGGACTGAAGCTTTCTTT. Encoded protein: CASRTRGTEAFF.

This clonotype was recorded only once. V usage is TRBV7-6 and J usage is TRBJ2-1; 8 positions agree with TRBD2. CDR1 SGHVS and CDR2 FNYEAQ come from the germline V gene. CDR3 size: 16 residues. The V gene end was trimmed by 4 bases and the J gene end by 1 base; junction bases not matched to a gene: 6. The CDR3 loop reads CASSSQRGGSYNEQFF. The CDR3, as DNA: TGTGCCAGCAGCTCGCAACGGGGGGGTTCCTACAATGAGCAGTTCTTC. Looking up the rest from reference TRBV7-6 and TRBJ2-1 gives the full variable domain: GAGVSQSPRYKVTKRGQDVALRCDPISGHVSLYWYRQALGQGPEFLTYFNYEAQQDKSGLPNDRFSAERPEGSISTLTIQRTEQRDSAMYRCASSSQRGGSYNEQFFGPGTRLTVL.

This clonotype was counted between two and nine times. V usage is TRBV18 and J usage is TRBJ1-4, with D maybe TRBD1 (5 bases). Germline CDR1 reads KGHSH; CDR2 reads LQKENI. V lost 8 bases, J lost 3 bases, and 13 bases lay in between. The CDR3 is 14 amino acids. The CDR3 loop reads CASARGAPNEKLFF. The CDR3 DNA is TGTGCCAGCGCAAGGGGAGCCCCTAATGAAAAACTGTTTTTT.

The chain carries TRBV7-8 and TRBJ2-1; D gene uncertain. Germline CDR1 is SGHVS and CDR2 is FQNEAQ. The CDR3 spans 11 residues. Trimming stripped 5 bases from V and 7 bases from J, with 6 bases between. The CDR3 DNA is TGTGCCAGCAGCAAAAGTAATGAGCAGTTCTTC. Amino acids: CASSKSNEQFF.

At least ten counts were recorded for this clonotype. The rearrangement uses TRBV2 and TRBJ2-5, with a tentative D call TRBD2 (7 bases). Germline V CDR1 and CDR2: SNHLY, FYNNEI. Trimming cost V 5 bases and J 10 bases, with 20 bases left between them. CDR3 length: 14 amino acids. The CDR3 region is CASSIQRRGQDQYF. The CDR3 DNA reads as TGTGCCAGCAGTATTCAGAGGCGGGGGCAGGACCAGTACTTC.

This clonotype occurred many times. The chain uses TRBV15 and TRBJ2-2, with 7 bases lining up with TRBD1. The CDR3 runs 16 residues. Germline V CDR1 and CDR2: LNHNV, YYDKDF (reference sequence). Unmatched junction bases numbered 5, after V lost 0 bases and J lost 4 bases. The CDR3 DNA is TGTGCCACCAGCAGAGATCGACAGGGCGGCACCGGGGAGCTGTTTTTT. Amino acids: CATSRDRQGGTGELFF.

V is TRBV12-3 or TRBV12-4 and J is TRBJ2-1, with 8 bases that match TRBD1. The CDR3 contains 17 residues. V shed 4 bases and J 9 bases; nucleotides not matched to a gene: 17. The CDR3 coding sequence is TGTGCCAGCAGTTCCCGGACAGGGACTTGGTTAATTATTGAGCAGTTCTTC. Protein: CASSSRTGTWLIIEQFF.

Ten or more counts support this clonotype. The chain has TRBV5-4 and TRBJ2-3; no reliable D call. Trimming removed 1 base from V and 3 bases from J, with 3 bases in between. Germline assignment: CDR1 SGHNT and CDR2 YYREEE (reference sequence). The CDR3 runs to 12 residues. The DNA of the CDR3 is TGTGCCAGCAGCTTGTCGACAGATACGCAGTATTTT. Its translation is CASSLSTDTQYF.

This clonotype was observed many times. The V call is TRBV6-2 or TRBV6-3, the J call TRBJ1-6; no firm D call. The CDR3 spans 15 residues. The ends were cut back, 7 bases at V and 5 bases at J, with 15 bases in the middle. Per the germline V gene, CDR1 is MNHEY and CDR2 is SVGEGT. CDR3: CASKTSGRDNSPLHF. The CDR3 DNA reads TGTGCCAGCAAAACATCGGGCCGAGATAATTCACCCCTCCACTTT.

By its share, this clonotype is medium-sized. J is TRBJ2-5 and V is TRBV7-2; 7 bases line up with TRBD2. Germline assignment: CDR1 SGHTA and CDR2 FQGNSA. This CDR3 contains 15 residues. The V and J ends lost 2 bases and 3 bases, in that order; junction bases with no gene match: 6. CDR3 bases: TGTGCCAGCAGCTTATGGGGGGGAGTGGAAGAGACCCAGTACTTC. Protein sequence: CASSLWGGVEETQYF.

This clonotype was seen many times. The J gene is TRBJ1-2, the V gene TRBV28; weak D call: TRBD1 (5 bases). V was pared by 10 bases and J by 4 bases, with 19 bases between. Germline lookup yields CDR1 MDHEN and CDR2 SYDVKM. The CDR3 length is 14 residues. The DNA for the CDR3 is TGTGCCATCCTAGGGGCAGACCAGATCTATGGCTACACCTTC. Protein: CAILGADQIYGYTF.

This clonotype occurred many times. The V and J genes are TRBV12-3 or TRBV12-4 and TRBJ1-1; D might be TRBD1 (5 bases). V was clipped by 7 bases and J by 9 bases, with 21 bases between them. CDR3 length equals 14 residues. CDR3 coding DNA: TGTGCCAGCACCGAGTTCGGGGCCGCTAACCAAGCTTTCTTT. It codes for CASTEFGAANQAFF.

This clonotype was found many times. The chain combines TRBV12-3 or TRBV12-4 with TRBJ1-1, with TRBD1 matching 10 bases. The CDR3 contains 18 residues. Trimming cost V 2 bases and J 2 bases; bases outside gene matches: 11. The CDR3 sequence is CASSLRVGTGAPNTEAFF. The CDR3 nucleotides read TGTGCCAGCAGTTTAAGAGTAGGGACAGGGGCGCCAAACACTGAAGCTTTCTTT.

The V gene is TRBV2, the J gene TRBJ2-7; D not certain. V was pared by 3 bases and J by 5 bases, with 8 bases between. Germline CDR1 is SNHLY and CDR2 is FYNNEI. This CDR3 contains 12 residues. The CDR3 region has the DNA TGTGCCAGCAGTGAGCTGAGGAACGAGCAGTACTTC. Protein sequence: CASSELRNEQYF.

This clonotype was counted many times. The chain employs TRBV29-1 and TRBJ2-2; 11 positions agree with TRBD2. The germline V gene encodes CDR1 SQVTM and CDR2 ANQGSEA. Losses at the gene ends were 4 bases for V and 6 bases for J; bases not matched to a gene: 4. The CDR3 extends over 14 amino acids. CDR3 in amino acids: CSVGPSGRPGELFF. Here the CDR3 DNA reads TGCAGCGTTGGACCTAGCGGGAGGCCCGGGGAGCTGTTTTTT.

By share of the sample, this clonotype is medium-sized. The chain carries TRBV20-1 and TRBJ1-1; D gene uncertain. Germline lookup yields CDR1 DFQATT and CDR2 SNEGSKA (reference sequence). This CDR3 is built from 11 residues. Between the trimmed V and J ends, which lost 6 bases and 0 bases, there was a span of 5 bases. CDR3 nucleotides: TGCAGTGCAGAGTTGAACACTGAAGCTTTCTTT. This sequence encodes CSAELNTEAFF.

This rearrangement joins TRBV29-1 to TRBJ2-4; D is undetermined. With 4 bases removed from V and 10 bases from J, the gap between germline ends came to 14 bases. The CDR3 is 12 residues long. Germline V gives CDR1 SQVTM, CDR2 ANQGSEA. In nucleotides, the CDR3 is TGCAGCGTTGGGGGTTTAGGCCAAATTCAGTACTTC. It encodes CSVGGLGQIQYF.

By sample share, this clonotype is medium-sized. This chain links TRBV28 with TRBJ1-5; D is unresolved. The CDR3 has 14 residues. Germline V gene sequence: CDR1 MDHEN, CDR2 SYDVKM. V was clipped by 2 bases and J by 3 bases, with 8 bases between them. The CDR3 DNA sequence: TGTGCCAGCAGTTTAGGAGGAACCAATCAGCCCCAGCATTTT. Encoded protein: CASSLGGTNQPQHF.

About this clonotype: A junction end diverges from the germline sequence, so it may reflect a read error. This chain uses TRBV5-8 with TRBJ2-2; 9 bases align to TRBD2. The CDR3 loop spans 15 amino acids. Per the germline V gene, CDR1 is SGHTS and CDR2 is YDEGEE. CDR3 DNA sequence: TGTGTCAGCAGCTTGGTAGCGGGAGTTGTCGGGGAGCTGTTTTTT. It encodes CVSSLVAGVVGELFF. The full variable domain, rest sourced from reference TRBV5-8 and TRBJ2-2, is EAGVTQSPTHLIKTRGQQATLRCSPISGHTSVYWYQQALGLGLQFLLWYDEGEERNRGNFPPRFSGRQFPNYSSELNVNALELEDSALYLCVSSLVAGVVGELFFGEGSRLTVL.

This clonotype occurred a few times. The V call is TRBV28, the J call TRBJ1-2; D ambiguous. V lost 3 bases and J 4 bases, leaving 12 bases between the germline ends. Germline-derived CDR1 and CDR2 are MDHEN and SYDVKM. CDR3 size: 14 residues. This CDR3 reads CASSLAAALYGYTF. The CDR3 nucleotides read TGTGCCAGCAGTTTGGCGGCAGCCCTCTATGGCTACACCTTC.

Ten or more counts support this clonotype. The V call is TRBV6-2 or TRBV6-3, the J call TRBJ2-7; D is unresolved. Germline V gene sequence: CDR1 MNHEY, CDR2 SVGEGT. The CDR3 totals 13 residues. Trimming removed 2 bases from V and 0 bases from J, with 5 bases in between. The DNA of the CDR3 is TGTGCCAGCAGTTACGGTCACTCCTACGAGCAGTACTTC. It encodes CASSYGHSYEQYF.

The CDR3 nucleotides are TGTGCCAGCAGTTTAGCCCTGAACACTGAAGCTTTCTTT. Amino acid sequence: CASSLALNTEAFF. The chain recombines TRBV12-3 or TRBV12-4 with TRBJ1-1; D gene ambiguous. This CDR3 comprises 13 residues. The V and J ends lost 0 bases and 0 bases respectively, with 2 bases between them.

This clonotype was found many times. V and J are TRBV7-2 and TRBJ1-2; 8 nucleotides agree with TRBD1. This CDR3 comprises 14 residues. Germline V lookup: CDR1 SGHTA, CDR2 FQGNSA. Germline trimming cut 4 bases from V and 1 base from J; bases unmatched to any gene: 2. The CDR3 protein is CASSSRGRNYGYTF. The DNA of the CDR3 is TGTGCCAGCAGCTCCAGGGGGCGTAACTATGGCTACACCTTC.

The chain recombines TRBV9 with TRBJ1-1; D is undetermined. The CDR3 sequence is 14 residues long. Germline values: CDR1 SGDLS, CDR2 YYNGEE. Trimming removed 0 bases from V and 1 base from J, with 7 bases in between. The chain's CDR3 is CASSVAWQNTEAFF. The CDR3 DNA sequence: TGTGCCAGCAGCGTAGCTTGGCAGAACACTGAAGCTTTCTTT.

By share, this clonotype ranks as medium-sized (0.01 to 0.1%). The J gene is TRBJ1-2, the V gene TRBV28; 10 bases align to TRBD1. This CDR3 spans 13 amino acids. Unmatched junction bases numbered 6, after V lost 6 bases and J lost 8 bases. From germline, CDR1 is MDHEN and CDR2 SYDVKM. The CDR3 sequence is CASRGTGVMGYTF. CDR3 DNA sequence: TGTGCCAGCAGGGGGACAGGGGTCATGGGCTACACCTTC.

Ten or more counts support this clonotype. The chain is built from TRBV6-6 and TRBJ2-6; D might be TRBD2 (5 bases). Trimming cost V 6 bases and J 1 base, with 7 bases left between them. Looked up from germline, CDR1 is MNHNY and CDR2 is SVGAGI (reference sequence). The CDR3 contains 14 residues. The CDR3 DNA follows: TGTGCCAGCAGGAGGGATTCTGGGGCCAACGTCCTGACTTTC. Its protein is CASRRDSGANVLTF.

This clonotype has a count of ten or more. The chain is built from TRBV6-5 and TRBJ1-5; weak D call: TRBD1 (5 bases). Per germline, CDR1 MNHEY and CDR2 SVGAGI. This CDR3 has 15 amino acids. V was shortened by 4 bases and J by 1 base, with 11 bases between the two germline ends. Here the CDR3 reads CASSWGSGSNQPQHF. The DNA of the CDR3 is TGTGCCAGCAGTTGGGGATCAGGGAGCAATCAGCCCCAGCATTTT.